These T cell receptor beta chains were read from a single sample in a study of neurological immune-mediated disorders. TCRdb re-derived calls from the 5' RACE reads in MiXCR, one entry per CDR3 protein. Of about 59,000 distinct CDR3 sequences listed, 24% are singletons. Source material: PBMCs. Receptors originate from a man aged 60 to 75 with HTLV-1-associated myelopathy (HAM/TSP). Each CDR3 is given with its conserved first and last residue. The order of the fields is clone size, V gene, D gene, J gene, CDR3 protein, CDR3 DNA. The D gene is left open where the match is weak. Clone size, where shown, is once, few, many, or a class for clones that have expanded.

>many|TRBV11-1|NA|TRBJ1-6
CASSRSGNNSPLHF
TGTGCCAGCAGCCGCAGCGGGAATAATTCACCCCTCCACTTT
>NA|TRBV5-1|NA|TRBJ1-1
CASSLNTGNTEAFF
TGCGCCAGCAGCTTGAACACAGGGAACACTGAAGCTTTCTTT
>NA|TRBV12-3/TRBV12-4|NA|TRBJ1-4
CASRPSLGEKLFF
TGTGCCAGCAGACCCTCCTTGGGTGAAAAACTGTTTTTT
>many|TRBV12-3/TRBV12-4|NA|TRBJ2-3
CASSALGVTDTQYF
TGTGCCAGCTCGGCCCTCGGGGTCACAGATACGCAGTATTTT
>many|TRBV9|TRBD1|TRBJ1-5
CASSTQGDQPQHF
TGTGCCAGCAGCACGCAGGGGGATCAGCCCCAGCATTTT
>few|TRBV19|TRBD1|TRBJ1-5
CASSYRGEQPQHF
TGTGCCAGTAGCTACAGGGGGGAACAGCCCCAGCATTTT
>many|TRBV20-1|TRBD2|TRBJ2-3
CSARGTSTDTQYF
TGCAGTGCCAGAGGGACTAGTACTGATACGCAGTATTTT
>many|TRBV27|TRBD1|TRBJ1-1
CASRGTGTYTEAFF
TGTGCCAGCAGAGGGACAGGGACTTACACTGAAGCTTTCTTT
>many|TRBV20-1|NA|TRBJ1-4
CSARDRGRNEKLFF
TGCAGTGCTAGAGATCGGGGCCGAAATGAAAAACTGTTTTTT
>many|TRBV7-9|NA|TRBJ2-7
CASSLYDAYEQYF
TGTGCCAGCAGCTTGTACGACGCCTACGAGCAGTACTTC
>few|TRBV18|NA|TRBJ2-1
CASSPPLVSGSEQFF
TGTGCCAGCTCACCACCTTTAGTATCGGGTAGTGAGCAGTTCTTC
>many|TRBV28|TRBD1|TRBJ1-5
CATHGKTGQPIYSNQPQHF
TGTGCCACCCATGGGAAGACGGGACAGCCAATTTATAGCAATCAGCCCCAGCATTTT
>many|TRBV7-9|NA|TRBJ2-5
CASSSVVETQYF
TGTGCCAGCAGCTCTGTAGTGGAGACCCAGTACTTC
>few|TRBV3-1|NA|TRBJ2-7
CASSQVGAAEQYF
TGTGCCAGCAGCCAAGTTGGGGCAGCGGAGCAGTACTTC
>many|TRBV20-1|TRBD1|TRBJ2-3
CSAGGTGGTDTQYF
TGCAGTGCCGGGGGGACAGGGGGCACAGATACGCAGTATTTT
>many|TRBV3-1|NA|TRBJ2-1
CASSPQVTLGSYNEQFF
TGTGCCAGCAGCCCCCAGGTTACTCTTGGCTCCTACAATGAGCAGTTCTTC
>few|TRBV4-1|NA|TRBJ1-3
CASSRGGLTVAGNTIYF
TGCGCCAGCAGCCGAGGGGGTTTGACAGTTGCTGGAAACACCATATATTTT
>NA|TRBV7-2|NA|TRBJ2-6
CASSLRLGITGAGANVLTF
TGTGCCAGCAGTTTACGACTAGGAATAACAGGGGCTGGGGCCAACGTCCTGACTTTC
>NA|TRBV10-3|TRBD1|TRBJ1-5
CAIGQGGNQPQHF
TGTGCCATCGGACAGGGTGGCAATCAGCCCCAGCATTTT
>many|TRBV20-1|NA|TRBJ2-7
CSASTVPFYEQYF
TGCAGTGCTTCGACAGTCCCCTTCTACGAGCAGTACTTC
>many|TRBV5-1|TRBD1|TRBJ1-5
CASSLGQGGQPQHF
TGCGCCAGCAGCCTCGGACAGGGTGGCCAGCCCCAGCATTTT
>many|TRBV5-6|NA|TRBJ2-1
CASSPNSGATNEQFF
TGTGCCAGCAGCCCCAACTCTGGGGCCACCAATGAGCAGTTCTTC
>many|TRBV5-1|NA|TRBJ2-2
CASSLGGTNTGELFF
TGCGCCAGCAGCTTGGGCGGGACGAACACCGGGGAGCTGTTTTTT
>many|TRBV20-1|NA|TRBJ2-7
CSAPTEPPYEQYF
TGCAGTGCTCCGACGGAGCCCCCCTACGAGCAGTACTTC
>many|TRBV5-1|NA|TRBJ1-1
CASSGGLHFEAFF
TGCGCCAGCAGCGGAGGCCTCCATTTTGAAGCTTTCTTT
>NA|TRBV2|NA|TRBJ1-2
CASREPGQGPF
TGTGCCAGCAGGGAACCGGGCCAGGGTCCTTTC
>many|TRBV2|TRBD2|TRBJ2-7
CASSELAGGEQYF
TGTGCCAGCAGTGAACTAGCGGGAGGCGAGCAGTACTTC
>many|TRBV14|NA|TRBJ2-7
CASSQRPGEQYF
TGTGCCAGCAGCCAGCGACCTGGCGAGCAGTACTTC
>NA|TRBV29-1|NA|TRBJ2-2
CSVDRGGTGELFF
TGCAGCGTTGACAGGGGAGGGACCGGGGAGCTGTTTTTT
>many|TRBV27|TRBD2|TRBJ2-7
CASSLFGRSSYEQYF
TGTGCCAGCAGTTTATTCGGGAGGAGCTCCTACGAGCAGTACTTC
>NA|TRBV7-3|NA|TRBJ2-3
CASSPNGDTQYF
TGTGCCAGCAGCCCCAACGGAGATACGCAGTATTTT
>NA|TRBV12-3/TRBV12-4|TRBD1|TRBJ1-2
CASSSSYGTGRGYTF
TGTGCCAGCAGTTCAAGCTATGGGACAGGGAGAGGCTACACCTTC
>many|TRBV4-1|NA|TRBJ1-5
CASSQGPDQPQHF
TGCGCCAGCAGCCAAGGTCCGGATCAGCCCCAGCATTTT
>NA|TRBV18|NA|TRBJ2-3
CASSQRGDTQYF
TGTGCCAGCTCACAAAGGGGGGATACGCAGTATTTT
>NA|TRBV5-1|NA|TRBJ2-7
CANSPSTGDAYEQYF
TGCGCCAACAGCCCTAGTACCGGGGACGCCTACGAGCAGTACTTC
>NA|TRBV5-1|TRBD2|TRBJ2-1
CASSSGTNQYNEQFF
TGCGCCAGCAGCTCCGGGACTAACCAATACAATGAGCAGTTCTTC